This T cell receptor (beta chain) was sequenced in a study of cytomegalovirus exposure and HLA in healthy donors. Vbeta (60) and Jbeta (13) primers were used in the PCR. The method was immunoSEQ multiplex PCR; TCRdb's version includes in-frame clones alone and lacks a portion of them. The table lists under 150,000 clones, approximately 80% of them singletons. There are a few counts of this clone. V was pared by 7 bases and J by 5 bases, with 14 bases between. The CDR3 consists of 13 residues. Germline values: CDR1 MNHEY, CDR2 SVGAGI. The clonotype was recovered from a woman aged 40 to 50 in good health and CMV-seronegative. The sequenced sample was PBMCs. The rearrangement links TRBV6-5 to TRBJ1-2, with a possible D match to TRBD1 (6 bases). CDR3 loop: CASTPGQQYGYTF. The CDR3 DNA reads TGTGCCAGCACCCCGGGACAACAGTATGGCTACACCTTC.